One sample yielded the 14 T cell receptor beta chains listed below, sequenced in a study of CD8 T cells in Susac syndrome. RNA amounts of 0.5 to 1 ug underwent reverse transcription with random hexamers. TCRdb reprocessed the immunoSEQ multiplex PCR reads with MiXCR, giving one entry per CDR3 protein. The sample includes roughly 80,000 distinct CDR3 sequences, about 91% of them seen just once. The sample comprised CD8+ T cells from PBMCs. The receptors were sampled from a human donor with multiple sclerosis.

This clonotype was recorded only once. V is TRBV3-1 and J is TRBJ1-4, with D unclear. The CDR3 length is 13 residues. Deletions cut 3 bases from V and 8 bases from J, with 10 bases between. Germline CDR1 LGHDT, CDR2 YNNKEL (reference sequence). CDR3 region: CASSHSPGEKLFF. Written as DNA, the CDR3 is TGTGCCAGCAGCCACTCCCCCGGGGAAAAACTGTTTTTT.

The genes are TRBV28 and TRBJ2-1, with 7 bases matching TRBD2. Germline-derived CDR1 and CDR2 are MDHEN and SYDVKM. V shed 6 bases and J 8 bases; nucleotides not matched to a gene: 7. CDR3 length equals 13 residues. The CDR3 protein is CASSSGGIDEQFF. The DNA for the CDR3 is TGTGCCAGCAGCTCCGGGGGGATCGATGAGCAGTTCTTC.

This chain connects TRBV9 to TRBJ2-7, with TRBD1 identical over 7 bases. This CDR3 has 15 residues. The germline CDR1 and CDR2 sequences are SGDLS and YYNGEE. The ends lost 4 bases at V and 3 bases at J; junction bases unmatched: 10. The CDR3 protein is CASSPRQGAFYEQYF. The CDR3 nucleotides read TGTGCCAGCAGCCCCCGACAGGGTGCTTTCTACGAGCAGTACTTC. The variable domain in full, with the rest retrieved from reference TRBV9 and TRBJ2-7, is DSGVTQTPKHLITATGQRVTLRCSPRSGDLSVYWYQQSLDQGLQFLIQYYNGEERAKGNILERFSAQQFPDLHSELNLSSLELGDSALYFCASSPRQGAFYEQYFGPGTRLTVT.

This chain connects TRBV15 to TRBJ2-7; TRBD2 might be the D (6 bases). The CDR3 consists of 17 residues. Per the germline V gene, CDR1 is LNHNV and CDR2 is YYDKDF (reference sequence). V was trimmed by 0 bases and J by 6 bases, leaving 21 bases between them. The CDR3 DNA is TGTGCCACCAGCAGAGATCGAATAGCGGCAGTTGGCCGCGAGCAGTACTTC. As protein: CATSRDRIAAVGREQYF.

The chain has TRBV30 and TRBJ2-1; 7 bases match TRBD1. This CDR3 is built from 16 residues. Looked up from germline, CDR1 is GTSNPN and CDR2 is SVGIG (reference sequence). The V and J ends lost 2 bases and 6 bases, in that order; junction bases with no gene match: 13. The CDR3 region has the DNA TGTGCCTGGAGTATTGGGACAGACGACTTCGGCAATGAGCAGTTCTTC. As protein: CAWSIGTDDFGNEQFF. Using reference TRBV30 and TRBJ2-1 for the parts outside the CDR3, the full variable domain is SQTIHQWPATLVQPVGSPLSLECTVEGTSNPNLYWYRQAAGRGLQLLFYSVGIGQISSEVPQNLSASRPQDRQFILSSKKLLLSDSGFYLCAWSIGTDDFGNEQFFGPGTRLTVL.

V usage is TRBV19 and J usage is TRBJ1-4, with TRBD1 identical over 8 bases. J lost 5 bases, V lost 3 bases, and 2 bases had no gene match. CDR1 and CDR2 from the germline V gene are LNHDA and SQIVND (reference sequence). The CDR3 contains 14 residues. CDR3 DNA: TGTGCCAGTAGTATGAGACAGGGGAATGAAAAACTGTTTTTT. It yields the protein CASSMRQGNEKLFF.

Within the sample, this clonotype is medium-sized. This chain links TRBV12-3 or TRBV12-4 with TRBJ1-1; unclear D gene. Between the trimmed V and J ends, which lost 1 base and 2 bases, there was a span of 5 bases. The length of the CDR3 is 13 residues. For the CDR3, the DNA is TGTGCCAGCAGTTTAGGGCCCAACACTGAAGCTTTCTTT. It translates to CASSLGPNTEAFF.

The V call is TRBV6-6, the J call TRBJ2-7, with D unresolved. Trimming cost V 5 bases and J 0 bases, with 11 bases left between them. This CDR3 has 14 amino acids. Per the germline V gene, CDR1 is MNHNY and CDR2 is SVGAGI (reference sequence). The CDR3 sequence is CASSRHLSSYEQYF. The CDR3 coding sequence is TGTGCCAGCAGTCGACACCTGAGCTCCTACGAGCAGTACTTC.

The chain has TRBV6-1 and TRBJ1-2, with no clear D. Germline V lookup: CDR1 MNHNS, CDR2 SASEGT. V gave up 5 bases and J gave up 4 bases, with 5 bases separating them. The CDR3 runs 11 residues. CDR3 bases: TGTGCCAGCAGTAGACCCTATGGCTACACCTTC. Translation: CASSRPYGYTF.

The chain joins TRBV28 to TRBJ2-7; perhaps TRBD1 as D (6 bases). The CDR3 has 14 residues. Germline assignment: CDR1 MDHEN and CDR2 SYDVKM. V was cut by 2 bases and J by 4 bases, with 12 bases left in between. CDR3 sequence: CASSLGGPLYEQYF. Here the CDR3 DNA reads TGTGCCAGCAGTTTAGGGGGCCCCCTATACGAGCAGTACTTC.

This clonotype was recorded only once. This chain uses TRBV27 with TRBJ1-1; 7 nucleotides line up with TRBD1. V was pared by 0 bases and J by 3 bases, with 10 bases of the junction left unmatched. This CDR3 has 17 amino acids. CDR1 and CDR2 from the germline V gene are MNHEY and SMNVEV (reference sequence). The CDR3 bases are TGTGCCAGCAGTTTATCCCCGGGACAGACACTTCACACTGAAGCTTTCTTT. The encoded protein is CASSLSPGQTLHTEAFF.

CDR3 in amino acids: CASSGDRVSEGYTF. For the CDR3, the DNA is TGTGCCAGCAGTGGGGACAGAGTCTCGGAGGGCTACACCTTC. This chain links TRBV2 with TRBJ1-2; 7 bases are a match to TRBD1. V gave up 4 bases and J gave up 8 bases; unmatched junction bases: 10. The CDR3 is 14 residues long. CDR1 and CDR2 from the germline V gene are SNHLY and FYNNEI.

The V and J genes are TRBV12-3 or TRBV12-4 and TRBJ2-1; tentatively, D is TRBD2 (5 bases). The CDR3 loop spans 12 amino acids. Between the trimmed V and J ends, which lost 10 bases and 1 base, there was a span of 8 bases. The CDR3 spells CATGLSYNEQFF. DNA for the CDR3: TGTGCCACAGGACTTTCCTACAATGAGCAGTTCTTC.

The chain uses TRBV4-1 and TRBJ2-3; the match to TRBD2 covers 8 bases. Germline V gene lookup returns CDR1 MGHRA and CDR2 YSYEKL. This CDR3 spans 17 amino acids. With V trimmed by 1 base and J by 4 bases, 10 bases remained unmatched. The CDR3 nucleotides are TGCGCCAGCAGCCAAGGTCCGGGGGGGCCTTCCTCAGATACGCAGTATTTT. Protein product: CASSQGPGGPSSDTQYF.